This TCR beta chain was recorded in a study of beta chain features in type 1 diabetes. Study outcomes and limitations: A possible short-template PCR bias applies equally to patients and controls. The influence of HLA type on TCRB rearrangement stayed undetermined. In all four CD4+ subsets, TCRB CDR3 length was significantly, moderately reduced in type 1 diabetes.

cDNA synthesis used the whole RNA isolate, giving expressed TCRB sequences. Approximately 3.5 million reads per sample were averaged for naive, central memory and regulatory samples. Produced via immunoSEQ multiplex PCR; TCRdb's table is partial and in-frame only. The table records around 250,000 clones, around 21% of them present only once. This clone was observed a handful of times. Antigen: not known. In total, each donor contributed a single heparinised blood draw that averaged roughly 100 mL. This CDR3 is 14 amino acids long. Trimming took off 0 bases at V and 2 bases at J, with 7 bases between the two ends. Germline CDR1 is LGHNA and CDR2 is YNFKEQ.

Material: naive CD4+ T cells from blood. The chain recombines TRBV4-2 with TRBJ2-5; D gene uncertain. The receptor was derived from a woman aged 40 to 55 with type 1 diabetes. The CDR3 protein is CASSQDWSQETQYF. Here the CDR3 DNA reads TGTGCCAGCAGCCAAGATTGGAGTCAAGAGACCCAGTACTTC.